This T cell receptor (beta chain) was found in a study of identical twins. Study observations and caveats: Partial confounding of zero-insertion analyses by invariant MAIT and iNKT cells was possible.

TCRdb re-called the 5' RACE reads through MiXCR, storing one row per CDR3 protein. The sample has a few hundred thousand distinct CDR3 sequences; roughly 20% are singletons. This clonotype was observed a handful of times. The antigen is undetermined. CDR1 is SGDLS, CDR2 YYNGEE, per germline. The CDR3 runs 16 residues. V shed 0 bases, J shed 4 bases, and the junction held 4 bases outside the gene matches. The sequenced sample consisted of naive T cells sorted from blood. The chain carries TRBV9 and TRBJ2-2; the match to TRBD1 covers 9 bases. The sequence came from a man in his fifties in good health. CDR3 coding DNA: TGTGCCAGCAGCGTAGAGGGACAGGGCATCACCGGGGAGCTGTTTTTT. Protein product: CASSVEGQGITGELFF.